The sequence of this TCR beta chain was determined in a study of naive and memory T cell subsets. Per germline, CDR1 ENHRY and CDR2 SYGVKD. The V and J ends lost 2 bases and 2 bases respectively, with 8 bases between them. The CDR3 contains 14 residues. This clonotype was detected many times. The SP2 primer and nested alpha and beta constant region primers amplified ligated cDNA in four rounds. TCRdb re-called the UMI-ligation and nested PCR reads through MiXCR, storing one row per CDR3 protein. Among more than 25,000 distinct CDR3 sequences listed, over 4% were seen once. The library had UMIs added by 3' ligation of an oligonucleotide to TCR cDNA.

The sequence was collected from an adult in good health. This chain uses TRBV10-3 with TRBJ2-3; D remains unclear. Sequences were obtained from blood. CDR3 protein: CAISEQANTDTQYF. The CDR3 DNA sequence: TGTGCCATCAGTGAGCAGGCCAACACAGATACGCAGTATTTT.